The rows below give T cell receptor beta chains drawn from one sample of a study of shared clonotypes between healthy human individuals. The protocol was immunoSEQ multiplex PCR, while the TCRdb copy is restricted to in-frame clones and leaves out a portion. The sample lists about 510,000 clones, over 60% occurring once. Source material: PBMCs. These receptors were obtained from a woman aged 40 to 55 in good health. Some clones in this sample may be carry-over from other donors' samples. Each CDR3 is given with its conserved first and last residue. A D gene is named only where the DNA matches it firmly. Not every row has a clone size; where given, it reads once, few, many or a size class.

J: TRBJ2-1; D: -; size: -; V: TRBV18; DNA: TGTGCCAGCTCACCACCCCGGTGGCCAGGGGAGTACAATGAGCAGTTCTTC; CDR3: CASSPPRWPGEYNEQFF
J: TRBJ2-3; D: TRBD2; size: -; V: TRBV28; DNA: TGTGCCAGCAGTTTGAGACTAGCGGGAGATTTGGCAGATACGCAGTATTTT; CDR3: CASSLRLAGDLADTQYF
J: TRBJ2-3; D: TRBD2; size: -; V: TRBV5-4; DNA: TGTGCCAGCAGCGTGAGACTAGCGGGAGGCGGGACAGATACGCAGTATTTT; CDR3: CASSVRLAGGGTDTQYF
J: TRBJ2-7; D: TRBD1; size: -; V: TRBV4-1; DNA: TGCGCCAGCAGCCAAGGGGCCCGGACAGGGTTAGACGAGCAGTACTTC; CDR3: CASSQGARTGLDEQYF
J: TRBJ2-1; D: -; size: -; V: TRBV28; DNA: TGTGCCAGCAGGCCTTACAGGAATGAGCAGTTCTTC; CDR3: CASRPYRNEQFF
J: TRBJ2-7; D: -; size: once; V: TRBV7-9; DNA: TGTGCCAGCAGCTTAAGTTGGGGCGAGCAGTACTTC; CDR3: CASSLSWGEQYF
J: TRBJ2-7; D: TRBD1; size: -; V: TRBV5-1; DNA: TGCGCCAGCAGTTTAGGGACAGGGGTCCCCTACGAGCAGTACTTC; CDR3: CASSLGTGVPYEQYF
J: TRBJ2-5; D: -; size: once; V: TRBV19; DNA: TGTGCCAGTAGTATAAGGGGGACGGAGACCCAGTACTTC; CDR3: CASSIRGTETQYF
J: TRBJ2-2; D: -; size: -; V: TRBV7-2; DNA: TGTGCCAGCAGCTTAGGCCCCGCCGGGGTAGTAAATCACGGGGAGCTGTTTTTT; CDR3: CASSLGPAGVVNHGELFF
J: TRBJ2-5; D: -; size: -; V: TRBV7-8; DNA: TGTGCCAGCAGCTTTGAGTTAATAGAGACCCAGTACTTC; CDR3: CASSFELIETQYF
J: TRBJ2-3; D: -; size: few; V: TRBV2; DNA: TGTGCCAGCAGTTCGGGTCATAAGAACACAGATACGCAGTATTTT; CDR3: CASSSGHKNTDTQYF
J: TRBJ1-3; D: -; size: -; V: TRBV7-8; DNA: TGTGCCAGCAGCTTATCGGGGGCTGGAAACACCATATATTTT; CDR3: CASSLSGAGNTIYF
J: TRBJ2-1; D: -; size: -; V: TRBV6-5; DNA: TGTGCCAGCAGATTGAGGAGCTCCTACAATGAGCAGTTCTTC; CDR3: CASRLRSSYNEQFF
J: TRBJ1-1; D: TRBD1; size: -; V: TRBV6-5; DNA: TGTGCCAGCAGTTCAATCCGACAGGGGATGAACACTGAAGCTTTCTTT; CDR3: CASSSIRQGMNTEAFF
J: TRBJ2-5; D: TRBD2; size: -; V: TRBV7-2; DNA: TGTGCCAGCAGCCGAACTAGCGCGGGAGAGACCCAGTACTTC; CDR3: CASSRTSAGETQYF